This record looks at one T cell receptor (beta chain) sequence and its context. This sample stems from a study of blood T cell repertoires in COVID-19. Original methodology: Amplification of reference gene primers was used by the study to estimate nucleated cell counts. Sequencing used immunoSEQ multiplex PCR; TCRdb keeps in-frame clones, though not all of them. Clone size and V and J calls were adopted from that table, with D and trimming inferred from the DNA. There are some 250,000 clones in the sample; roughly 83% occur only once, and approximately 13% lies in the top ten. Germline CDR1 LNHDA, CDR2 SQIVND (reference sequence). With 4 bases removed from V and 0 bases from J, the gap between germline ends came to 9 bases. This CDR3 comprises 15 residues.

The rearrangement links TRBV19 to TRBJ2-2; the D is unclear. Sample: peripheral blood. This TCR was sampled from a man at least 80 years old with acute or convalescent COVID-19. CDR3 coding DNA: TGTGCCAGTAGTAAGATACACGCGAACACCGGGGAGCTGTTTTTT. It encodes CASSKIHANTGELFF. The full variable domain, rest sourced from reference TRBV19 and TRBJ2-2, is DGGITQSPKYLFRKEGQNVTLSCEQNLNHDAMYWYRQDPGQGLRLIYYSQIVNDFQKGDIAEGYSVSREKKESFPLTVTSAQKNPTAFYLCASSKIHANTGELFFGEGSRLTVL.